This T cell receptor (beta chain) is drawn from a study of T cell responses to AZD1222 COVID-19 vaccine. Generated by immunoSEQ multiplex PCR, the TCRdb table keeps only in-frame clones and is missing some. The data show about 34,000 clones, with about four fifths seen just once and roughly 4% held by the top ten. Trimming at V came to 4 bases and at J to 5 bases, leaving 5 bases not matched to a gene. Per the germline V gene, CDR1 is SNHLY and CDR2 is FYNNEI. The CDR3 has 14 residues. Note on this clone: Its cognate antigen is unknown.

Study results and limitations: The breadth and depth of Spike-specific TCRs increased once two AZD1222 doses had been given. Within unmutated variant regions lay the reported targets of nearly half of spike-specific TCRs.

This sequence originates from an adult who received the AZD1222 COVID-19 vaccine. The chain carries TRBV2 and TRBJ1-5; 7 nucleotides line up with TRBD1. The specimen was peripheral blood, collected 28 days after the second AZD1222 dose. Here the CDR3 reads CASSVDTGDQPQHF. CDR3 in DNA: TGTGCCAGCAGTGTTGATACAGGGGATCAGCCCCAGCATTTT.